The next 31 T cell receptor beta chains were all read from a single sample in a study of shared clonotypes between healthy human individuals. The method was immunoSEQ multiplex PCR; TCRdb's version includes in-frame clones alone and lacks a portion of them. This table holds over a million clones, approximately 98.5% found once. Specimen: naive CD4+ T cells sorted from blood. Subset given: CD45RA+ positively selected. All receptors derive from a man younger than 40 in good health.

The chain combines TRBV11-2 with TRBJ2-7; D unresolved. This CDR3 spans 16 amino acids. V shed 5 bases and J shed 1 base, with 18 bases lying between them. Germline CDR1 is SGHAT and CDR2 is FQNNGV. The CDR3 DNA follows: TGTGCCAGCAGCCTCTTTTCCAGGTATCGGTCCTACGAGCAGTACTTC. Its protein is CASSLFSRYRSYEQYF.

About this clone: Within the sample, other DNA sequences also encode this same CDR3. The chain carries TRBV28 and TRBJ1-1, with unresolved D. The CDR3 has 11 amino acids. Looked up from germline, CDR1 is MDHEN and CDR2 is SYDVKM. The ends were cut back, 6 bases at V and 3 bases at J, with 5 bases in the middle. In DNA form, the CDR3 reads TGTGCCAGCAGCCTGGACACTGAAGCTTTCTTT. This codes for CASSLDTEAFF.

The chain uses TRBV5-6 and TRBJ2-1; 14 bases map to TRBD2. Trimming removed 4 bases from V and 7 bases from J; junction bases left unmatched: 7. Per the germline V gene, CDR1 is SGHDT and CDR2 is YYEEEE. The CDR3 spans 16 residues. CDR3 sequence: CASSPGLAGVGNEQFF. In nucleotides, the CDR3 is TGTGCCAGCAGCCCGGGACTAGCGGGAGTAGGGAATGAGCAGTTCTTC.

V is TRBV5-4 and J is TRBJ2-1, with 8 bases that match TRBD2. This CDR3 is built from 16 residues. V was pared by 4 bases and J by 4 bases, with 10 bases of the junction left unmatched. Germline V gene data show CDR1 as SGHNT and CDR2 as YYREEE (reference sequence). The CDR3 loop is CASSRVSSGSYNEQFF. Written as DNA, the CDR3 is TGTGCCAGCAGCCGGGTGTCTAGCGGGTCTTACAATGAGCAGTTCTTC.

The genes are TRBV18 and TRBJ2-7; 7 bases fit TRBD1. The germline gives CDR1 KGHSH, CDR2 LQKENI. The junction had 17 bases not matched to a gene; V was cut back by 6 bases and J by 0 bases. CDR3 size: 18 residues. CDR3 in DNA: TGTGCCAGCTCCCCCACTCACGGACAGGCGACACACTCCTACGAGCAGTACTTC. It specifies CASSPTHGQATHSYEQYF.

The chain uses TRBV6-5 and TRBJ2-2; the D is unclear. This CDR3 has 14 residues. Germline CDR1 is MNHEY and CDR2 is SVGAGI. V was pared by 3 bases and J by 6 bases, with 11 bases between. CDR3 sequence: CASSYNFPSGELFF. The CDR3 region has the DNA TGTGCCAGCAGTTATAATTTTCCGTCCGGGGAGCTGTTTTTT.

This chain joins TRBV15 and TRBJ2-1; D gene ambiguous. Trimming shortened V by 4 bases and J by 5 bases, and 12 bases separated the two germline ends. Germline-derived CDR1 and CDR2 are LNHNV and YYDKDF (reference sequence). The CDR3 runs 14 residues. Written as DNA, the CDR3 is TGTGCCACCAGCACCAACGGCGGAGACAATGAGCAGTTCTTC. Amino acid sequence: CATSTNGGDNEQFF.

The CDR3 is CASSQERQGVGPQHF. The CDR3 DNA reads as TGTGCCAGCTCACAAGAACGACAGGGTGTAGGGCCCCAGCATTTT. The chain recombines TRBV18 with TRBJ1-5, with 7 bases lining up with TRBD1. From germline, CDR1 is KGHSH and CDR2 LQKENI. The CDR3 contains 15 residues. With 4 bases clipped from V and 9 bases from J, the junction kept 12 bases outside the gene matches.

The chain is built from TRBV4-1 and TRBJ2-1; 9 nucleotides align to TRBD2. Germline V CDR1 and CDR2: MGHRA, YSYEKL. J gave up 3 bases and V 0 bases, and 3 bases lay outside the gene matches. This CDR3 region has 16 residues. This chain's CDR3 is CASSQDSSGVYNEQFF. Written as DNA, the CDR3 is TGCGCCAGCAGCCAAGATTCTAGCGGGGTCTACAATGAGCAGTTCTTC.

The gene calls are TRBV7-9 and TRBJ2-1; TRBD1 agrees at 11 bases. The CDR3 loop spans 14 amino acids. V was clipped by 5 bases and J by 5 bases; unmatched bases: 2. Germline V lookup: CDR1 SEHNR, CDR2 FQNEAQ (reference sequence). This CDR3 is CASSRDRGNNEQFF. The CDR3 DNA reads as TGTGCCAGCAGCCGGGACAGGGGGAACAATGAGCAGTTCTTC.

Worth noting for this clone: This sample also contains other DNA sequences that code for the same CDR3. This chain links TRBV7-2 with TRBJ2-6; D is perhaps TRBD1 (6 bases). The CDR3 is made up of 15 amino acids. Between the trimmed V and J ends, which lost 4 bases and 2 bases, there was a span of 9 bases. Germline lookup yields CDR1 SGHTA and CDR2 FQGNSA. CDR3 protein: CASSSTGAGANVLTF. The CDR3 coding sequence is TGTGCCAGCAGCTCGACAGGTGCTGGGGCCAACGTCCTGACTTTC.

In its sample, this clone was seen a few times. CDR3 protein: CASSPGTRNTGELFF. CDR3 in DNA: TGCGCCAGCAGCCCTGGGACAAGGAACACCGGGGAGCTGTTTTTT. The chain couples TRBV5-1 to TRBJ2-2; tentatively, D is TRBD1 (6 bases). Looked up from germline, CDR1 is SGHRS and CDR2 is YFSETQ. The CDR3 consists of 15 residues. The V end lost 4 bases, the J end lost 1 base, and 11 bases lay between the germline ends. Filled out from reference TRBV5-1 and TRBJ2-2, the complete variable domain reads KAGVTQTPRYLIKTRGQQVTLSCSPISGHRSVSWYQQTPGQGLQFLFEYFSETQRNKGNFPGRFSGRQFSNSRSEMNVSTLELGDSALYLCASSPGTRNTGELFFGEGSRLTVL.

This clone was detected only once. The chain carries TRBV5-8 and TRBJ2-1; 8 bases are shared with TRBD2. V was pared by 6 bases and J by 0 bases, with 8 bases of the junction left unmatched. Germline-derived CDR1 and CDR2 are SGHTS and YDEGEE. This CDR3 is 16 amino acids long. The CDR3 reads CASIRVAGISYNEQFF. The CDR3 DNA follows: TGTGCCAGCATCAGGGTAGCGGGGATCTCCTACAATGAGCAGTTCTTC.

The chain employs TRBV7-8 and TRBJ2-7; D assignment may be TRBD1 or TRBD2 (5 bases each). There are 15 residues in the CDR3. Germline V gives CDR1 SGHVS, CDR2 FQNEAQ. V lost 5 bases, J lost 3 bases, and 17 bases lay in between. The CDR3 loop is CASSLRRDGHYEQYF. The DNA for the CDR3 is TGTGCCAGCAGCCTCCGACGGGATGGACACTACGAGCAGTACTTC.

CDR3 sequence (DNA): TGTGCCAGCAGCTTATTGTCGGCTAGCGTTTACGAGCAGTACTTC. Residues: CASSLLSASVYEQYF. The chain couples TRBV11-2 to TRBJ2-7; tentative D call: TRBD2 (6 bases). The CDR3 is made up of 15 amino acids. Germline values: CDR1 SGHAT, CDR2 FQNNGV. With 2 bases removed from V and 4 bases from J, the gap between germline ends came to 15 bases.

The chain links TRBV11-2 to TRBJ2-7, with 11 bases aligning to TRBD2. J gave up 0 bases and V 5 bases, and 12 bases lay outside the gene matches. The CDR3 length is 18 residues. Looked up from germline, CDR1 is SGHAT and CDR2 is FQNNGV. CDR3 DNA: TGTGCCAGCAGCCAGGGGCTAGCGGGAGGCCCAAGCTCCTACGAGCAGTACTTC. It encodes CASSQGLAGGPSSYEQYF.

In nucleotides, the CDR3 is TGTGCCAGCAGGGGACAGGGGTCCGGGGAGCTGTTTTTT. Protein sequence: CASRGQGSGELFF. The rearrangement uses TRBV6-1 and TRBJ2-2, with 10 bases fitting TRBD1. This CDR3 has 13 amino acids. The trim removed 6 bases at V and 6 bases at J, leaving 1 base unmatched. Germline V lookup: CDR1 MNHNS, CDR2 SASEGT.

A remark on this clone: At one boundary the junction diverges from the germline segment, which might be a read error. The chain recombines TRBV18 with TRBJ2-1; 10 bases map to TRBD2. The germline CDR1 and CDR2 sequences are KGHSH and LQKENI. The CDR3 loop spans 16 amino acids. CDR3 in amino acids: CATSPGLAGVGDEQFF. The CDR3 coding sequence is TGTGCCACCTCACCGGGCCTAGCGGGAGTCGGGGATGAGCAGTTCTTC.

For the CDR3, the DNA is TGCGCCAGCAGCCTAGATCTGGTACGGAACGTACATGACTACAATGAGCAGTTCTTC. This translates into CASSLDLVRNVHDYNEQFF. This rearrangement joins TRBV4-3 to TRBJ2-1; no reliable D call. The CDR3 sequence is 19 residues long. The ends were cut back, 4 bases at V and 3 bases at J, with 25 bases in the middle. Germline V gene sequence: CDR1 LGHNA, CDR2 YSLEER.

J is TRBJ2-3 and V is TRBV9; 8 bases are a match to TRBD2. Germline CDR1 and CDR2: SGDLS and YYNGEE. The trim removed 5 bases at V and 2 bases at J, leaving 7 bases unmatched. The CDR3 is made up of 15 amino acids. The CDR3 DNA follows: TGTGCCAGCAGAGAAAGCGGGAGTCTCACAGATACGCAGTATTTT. Residues: CASRESGSLTDTQYF.

This sequence joins TRBV19 and TRBJ2-3, with 12 nucleotides matching TRBD1. The CDR3 length is 17 residues. The trim removed 5 bases at V and 6 bases at J, leaving 12 bases unmatched. Germline values: CDR1 LNHDA, CDR2 SQIVND (reference sequence). Here the CDR3 reads CASSSLPGQGAGDTQYF. The CDR3 DNA sequence: TGTGCCAGTAGTTCACTACCGGGACAGGGGGCGGGTGATACGCAGTATTTT.

V and J are TRBV29-1 and TRBJ2-1; D possibly corresponds to TRBD2 (5 bases). The CDR3 is 14 residues long. V lost 6 bases to trimming and J lost 3 bases, with 15 bases between them. CDR1 and CDR2 from the germline V gene are SQVTM and ANQGSEA. CDR3: CSVHSSGSYNEQFF. For the CDR3, the DNA is TGCAGCGTGCACTCCAGCGGAAGCTACAATGAGCAGTTCTTC.

This rearrangement joins TRBV6-1 to TRBJ1-2, with 9 bases matching TRBD1. Per germline, CDR1 MNHNS and CDR2 SASEGT. V was pared by 4 bases and J by 7 bases, with 7 bases of the junction left unmatched. The CDR3 totals 14 residues. The CDR3 nucleotides are TGTGCCAGCAGTGGAGGGACAGGGAGTTTTGGCTACACCTTC. It is translated as CASSGGTGSFGYTF.

V and J are TRBV28 and TRBJ1-2; no definite D call. Deletions cut 8 bases from V and 8 bases from J, with 12 bases between. CDR3 length: 11 amino acids. The V gene's germline CDR1 is MDHEN and CDR2 SYDVKM. For the CDR3, the DNA is TGTGCCAGCGGGGAGACAAGAGGCTACACCTTC. Its translation is CASGETRGYTF.

The CDR3 protein is CASSSQGGEAFF. CDR3 sequence (DNA): TGCGCCAGCAGCTCTCAGGGGGGTGAAGCTTTCTTT. The V call is TRBV5-1, the J call TRBJ1-1, with TRBD1 matching 7 bases. This CDR3 spans 12 amino acids. V shed 3 bases, J shed 7 bases, and the junction held 3 bases outside the gene matches. Germline CDR1 is SGHRS and CDR2 is YFSETQ.

The chain links TRBV7-8 to TRBJ1-1; 8 nucleotides line up with TRBD1. Germline assignment: CDR1 SGHVS and CDR2 FQNEAQ. The CDR3 sequence is 14 residues long. The V and J ends lost 5 bases and 5 bases, in that order; junction bases with no gene match: 7. This CDR3 is CASSQTRGRTEAFF. In DNA form, the CDR3 reads TGTGCCAGCAGCCAAACCAGGGGGCGGACTGAAGCTTTCTTT.

Written as DNA, the CDR3 is TGTGCCTATTCGGCCATACAGGGAGAGACCCAGTACTTC. It specifies CAYSAIQGETQYF. The chain recombines TRBV5-6 with TRBJ2-5; tentative D call: TRBD1 (6 bases). Germline V gene data show CDR1 as SGHDT and CDR2 as YYEEEE. Trimming took 10 bases from V and 4 from J, leaving 17 bases between them. The CDR3 totals 13 residues.

Written as DNA, the CDR3 is TGTGCCAGCAGTATCCTAGCGCGGGGGACCGGGGAGCTGTTTTTT. Translation: CASSILARGTGELFF. This chain connects TRBV27 to TRBJ2-2, with 7 bases lining up with TRBD2. The CDR3 totals 15 residues. The ends lost 5 bases at V and 5 bases at J; junction bases unmatched: 8. Germline CDR1 reads MNHEY; CDR2 reads SMNVEV (reference sequence).

This clone was seen once. This sequence joins TRBV29-1 and TRBJ2-7; 8 nucleotides agree with TRBD1. Germline values: CDR1 SQVTM, CDR2 ANQGSEA. Trimming at V came to 8 bases and at J to 2 bases, leaving 5 bases not matched to a gene. This CDR3 region has 12 residues. CDR3 nucleotides: TGCAGCACGAAGACAGGGGCCTACGAGCAGTACTTC. Translating it yields CSTKTGAYEQYF.

This clone has just one count. V usage is TRBV9 and J usage is TRBJ2-2; D is uncertain. Germline assignment: CDR1 SGDLS and CDR2 YYNGEE. The CDR3 is 14 residues long. With 7 bases removed from V and 4 bases from J, the gap between germline ends came to 14 bases. CDR3 sequence (DNA): TGTGCCAGCGGGCCACTGATAGGCACCGGGGAGCTGTTTTTT. Its protein is CASGPLIGTGELFF.

The gene calls are TRBV7-3 and TRBJ2-7; 14 positions match TRBD2. The trim removed 4 bases at V and 3 bases at J, leaving 5 bases unmatched. Germline CDR1 and CDR2: SGHTA and FQGTGA. The CDR3 runs 16 residues. DNA of the CDR3: TGTGCCAGCAGCTCGACCGGGACTAGCGGGAGCTACGAGCAGTACTTC. Its translation is CASSSTGTSGSYEQYF.